Listed below are T cell receptor beta chains from one sample, sequenced in a study of T-cell memory formation after mild COVID-19. TCRdb reanalysed the 5' RACE reads using MiXCR and keeps one entry per CDR3 protein. The sample holds approximately 82,000 distinct CDR3 sequences, roughly 12% seen once. Sequencing was carried out using PBMCs or a T cell subset sorted from them (not recorded which). Source of these receptors: a man aged 18-30 years who had mild COVID-19 (a few samples of this study predate the infection). Cell type and time point are not known. Both conserved end residues are trimmed from each CDR3. The order of the fields is J gene, V gene, CDR3 protein.

>TRBJ2-3|TRBV5-6
ASSLGRFRTDTQY
>TRBJ2-3|TRBV5-1
ASSLVVGGPAADTQY
>TRBJ2-3|TRBV20-1
SAGGVGTDTQY
>TRBJ1-1|TRBV2
ASNSWQTGRSNTEAF
>TRBJ2-1|TRBV7-2
ASSLTSGGFAYNEQF
>TRBJ2-1|TRBV7-9
ASSPPLGTPTYNEQF
>TRBJ2-1|TRBV28
ASRTRVLSYNEQF
>TRBJ1-1|TRBV4-3
ASSQDRGDRLDLGTEAF
>TRBJ2-1|TRBV2
ASSGGYNEQF
>TRBJ2-1|TRBV7-9
ASSAIAGGNNEQF
>TRBJ1-2|TRBV5-1
ASSFSGGRYGYT
>TRBJ1-2|TRBV27
VQAGGGGYT
>TRBJ2-2|TRBV7-6
ASSFTTGELF
>TRBJ2-2|TRBV29-1
SVPGLAGGAGELF
>TRBJ2-7|TRBV13
ASSLPPAYEQY
>TRBJ2-1|TRBV20-1
SADWTSGGAGEQF
>TRBJ2-5|TRBV20-1
SARKRLAGSETQY
>TRBJ2-1|TRBV6-1
ASTRERGHEQF
>TRBJ2-4|TRBV28
ASSFGDLEAKNIQY
>TRBJ1-5|TRBV9
ASSAGGGEEPQH
>TRBJ1-4|TRBV3-1
ASSQLEKLF